This TCR beta chain was recorded in a study of shared clonotypes between healthy human individuals. Broader study findings: Though the depth was large, rarefaction showed that sorted-subset sequencing was incomplete.

About this clone itself: Its antigen remains unidentified.

The CDR3 covers 14 residues. Trimming at V came to 3 bases and at J to 3 bases, leaving 2 bases not matched to a gene. Per the germline V gene, CDR1 is SGHAT and CDR2 is FQNNGV. Sorted-subset replicate PCRs used 200 ng DNA, some 30,000 T cell genomes. Only in-frame clones appear in the TCRdb table, and some are missing; sequencing was by immunoSEQ multiplex PCR. The data show about 2 million clones, 95% seen once. Investigators divided CD4+ cells into CD45RA+ naive and CD45RA-negative memory subsets. The sequence was collected from a man between 18 and 35 years old in good health. This sequence joins TRBV11-2 and TRBJ2-3; 8 bases align to TRBD1. Material: naive CD4+ T cells sorted from blood. Subset meaning: CD45RA+ positively selected. The CDR3 sequence: CASSLTGVTDTQYF. In nucleotides, the CDR3 is TGTGCCAGCAGCTTGACAGGGGTTACAGATACGCAGTATTTT.